The present TCR beta chain was sequenced within a study of T cell repertoires in cytomegalovirus infection. Study-wide context: It was the public TCR beta signatures that indicated both CMV infection and matching HLA type. Broader study findings: CMV-specific TCR beta clonotypes restricted by HLA-C were the ones dominating the ex vivo response.

In TCRdb, the reads were re-called with MiXCR into one record per CDR3 protein. Of 160,000 or so distinct CDR3 sequences in the sample, around 24% were seen once. V was cut by 9 bases and J by 5 bases, with 20 bases left in between. The CDR3 spans 15 residues. From germline, CDR1 is LNHDA and CDR2 SQIVND (reference sequence). This clonotype was seen only a few times. What it binds is not known. The receptor was isolated from a human donor in good health (CMV status not recorded). Some clones in this sample may be carry-over from other donors' samples. Material: PBMCs. The V gene is TRBV19, the J gene TRBJ2-1; D call uncertain. For the CDR3, the DNA is TGTGCCAGCTCCCAAGGGTGGCACCCCAACAATGAGCAGTTCTTC. Amino acid sequence: CASSQGWHPNNEQFF. The variable domain in full, with the rest retrieved from reference TRBV19 and TRBJ2-1, is DGGITQSPKYLFRKEGQNVTLSCEQNLNHDAMYWYRQDPGQGLRLIYYSQIVNDFQKGDIAEGYSVSREKKESFPLTVTSAQKNPTAFYLCASSQGWHPNNEQFFGPGTRLTVL.